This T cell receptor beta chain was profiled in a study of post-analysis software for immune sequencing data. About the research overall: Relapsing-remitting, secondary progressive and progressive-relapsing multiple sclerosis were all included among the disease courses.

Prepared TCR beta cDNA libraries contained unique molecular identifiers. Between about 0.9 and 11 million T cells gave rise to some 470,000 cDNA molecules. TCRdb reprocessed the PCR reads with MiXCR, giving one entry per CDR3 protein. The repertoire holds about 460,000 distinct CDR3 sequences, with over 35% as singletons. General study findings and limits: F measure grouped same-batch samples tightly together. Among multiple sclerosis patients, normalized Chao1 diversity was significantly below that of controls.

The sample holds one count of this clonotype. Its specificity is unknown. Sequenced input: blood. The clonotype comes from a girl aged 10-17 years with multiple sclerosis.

For the CDR3, the DNA is TGTGCCAGCGAACAGGGAAACAATCAGCCCCAGCATTTT. As protein: CASEQGNNQPQHF. The chain has TRBV6-2 or TRBV6-3 and TRBJ1-5, with a possible D match to TRBD1 (6 bases). Trimming left V 8 bases short and J 3 bases short, with 11 bases between. The germline CDR1 and CDR2 sequences are MNHEY and SVGEGT. This CDR3 is 13 amino acids long.